These 23 T cell receptor beta chains share one sample of origin, sequenced in a study of OX40 agonist ivuxolimab in advanced cancers. Clones were sequenced by immunoSEQ multiplex PCR, and TCRdb holds only the in-frame ones, with some missing. Here the sample spans approximately 59,000 clones, 81% being singletons. Sample: CD4+ or CD8+ T cells sorted from blood, taken in a trial of the OX40 agonist ivuxolimab. These receptors were taken from an adult with an advanced solid tumor such as melanoma, head and neck, liver or kidney cancer.

The rearrangement links TRBV10-2 to TRBJ1-6; 10 bases match TRBD1. The CDR3 extends over 16 amino acids. The junction had 6 bases not matched to a gene; V was cut back by 0 bases and J by 10 bases. CDR1 and CDR2 (germline): WSHSY, SAAADI. In nucleotides, the CDR3 is TGCGCCAGCAGTGAGTCGGCTGGGACAGGGGACTCACCCCTCCACTTT. Translated: CASSESAGTGDSPLHF.

The chain combines TRBV7-2 with TRBJ2-7, with D unclear. Germline V CDR1 and CDR2: SGHTA, FQGNSA. Trimming left V 4 bases short and J 2 bases short, with 6 bases between. CDR3 size: 12 residues. CDR3 residues: CASSSAPYEQYF. CDR3 DNA sequence: TGTGCCAGCAGCTCCGCCCCCTACGAGCAGTACTTC.

V usage is TRBV5-1 and J usage is TRBJ2-5, with no clear D. V shed 5 bases and J shed 3 bases, with 11 bases lying between them. Looked up from germline, CDR1 is SGHRS and CDR2 is YFSETQ. The CDR3 runs 13 residues. The CDR3 is CASRVTAEETQYF. CDR3 bases: TGCGCCAGCAGGGTGACGGCCGAAGAGACCCAGTACTTC.

The rearrangement links TRBV4-1 to TRBJ1-4; perhaps TRBD1 as D (5 bases). In germline, CDR1 is MGHRA, CDR2 YSYEKL. This CDR3 is 16 amino acids long. The ends were cut back, 4 bases at V and 0 bases at J, with 12 bases in the middle. The CDR3 nucleotides are TGCGCCAGCAGCCCCGGGACCGCAACAACTAATGAAAAACTGTTTTTT. As protein: CASSPGTATTNEKLFF.

The chain recombines TRBV14 with TRBJ2-1; the D is unclear. V was trimmed by 4 bases and J by 8 bases, leaving 12 bases between them. The CDR3 covers 13 residues. Per germline, CDR1 SGHDN and CDR2 FVKESK. CDR3 protein: CASSRSLSDEQFF. The CDR3 bases are TGTGCCAGCAGCCGCTCCCTCAGCGATGAGCAGTTCTTC.

V gene TRBV19 combines with J gene TRBJ2-2, with unresolved D. The germline CDR1 and CDR2 sequences are LNHDA and SQIVND (reference sequence). V lost 1 base and J lost 7, with 7 bases in between. This CDR3 contains 13 residues. For the CDR3, the DNA is TGTGCCAGTAGTATAGTGGGGTACGGGGAGCTGTTTTTT. As protein: CASSIVGYGELFF.

This chain joins TRBV28 and TRBJ1-5; no clear D. Trimming left V 8 bases short and J 3 bases short, with 8 bases between. This CDR3 region has 12 residues. CDR1 MDHEN and CDR2 SYDVKM come from the germline V gene. CDR3 sequence reads: CASEGPNQPQHF. The CDR3 DNA sequence: TGTGCCAGCGAGGGTCCCAATCAGCCCCAGCATTTT.

The genes are TRBV6-1 and TRBJ2-7; D is undetermined. V was cut by 7 bases and J by 6 bases, with 10 bases left in between. The CDR3 has 11 residues. The germline V gene encodes CDR1 MNHNS and CDR2 SASEGT. CDR3: CASTKSREQYF. The CDR3 bases are TGTGCCAGCACGAAGTCTCGCGAGCAGTACTTC.

The chain is built from TRBV19 and TRBJ2-2; weak D call: TRBD2 (6 bases). This CDR3 has 14 amino acids. Germline V CDR1 and CDR2: LNHDA, SQIVND (reference sequence). Trimming left V 4 bases short and J 6 bases short, with 12 bases between. The CDR3: CASSRRGLAGELFF. The CDR3 DNA is TGTGCCAGTAGTAGAAGGGGACTTGCCGGGGAGCTGTTTTTT.

The rearrangement uses TRBV9 and TRBJ1-1, with D hard to call. Trimming shortened V by 2 bases and J by 3 bases, and 14 bases separated the two germline ends. This CDR3 spans 15 amino acids. Germline CDR1 and CDR2: SGDLS and YYNGEE. For the CDR3, the DNA is TGTGCCAGCAGCGTGGAATTGCGACTAGACACTGAAGCTTTCTTT. Protein product: CASSVELRLDTEAFF.

The J gene is TRBJ2-5, the V gene TRBV6-1, with 7 nucleotides matching TRBD2. J gave up 5 bases and V 0 bases, and 6 bases lay outside the gene matches. The germline gives CDR1 MNHNS, CDR2 SASEGT. The CDR3 has 15 amino acids. CDR3 bases: TGTGCCAGCAGTGAAGCCGGGACGCGGGGGGAGACCCAGTACTTC. Encoded protein: CASSEAGTRGETQYF.

CDR3 in DNA: TGTGCCAGCAGTAGAACAGGGGGTATATCCTACGAGCAGTACTTC. Translated: CASSRTGGISYEQYF. The chain is built from TRBV11-2 and TRBJ2-7, with 8 bases aligning to TRBD1. Germline V gene sequence: CDR1 SGHAT, CDR2 FQNNGV. There are 15 residues in the CDR3. The J segment lost 1 base and the V segment lost 6 bases, leaving 8 bases of the junction unmatched. Combining the CDR3 with reference TRBV11-2 and TRBJ2-7 gives the whole variable domain EAGVAQSPRYKIIEKRQSVAFWCNPISGHATLYWYQQILGQGPKLLIQFQNNGVVDDSQLPKDRFSAERLKGVDSTLKIQPAKLEDSAVYLCASSRTGGISYEQYFGPGTRLTVT.

The count of this clone is one. The chain is built from TRBV7-2 and TRBJ2-3, with D possibly being TRBD2 (6 bases). CDR1 and CDR2 from the germline V gene are SGHTA and FQGNSA. This CDR3 is built from 15 residues. Trimming left V 5 bases short and J 2 bases short, with 14 bases between. Written as DNA, the CDR3 is TGTGCCAGCAGCCCTAGCGCAACCGACACAGATACGCAGTATTTT. The encoded protein is CASSPSATDTDTQYF.

This clone was recorded a few times. V gene TRBV19 combines with J gene TRBJ1-1; perhaps TRBD1 as D (6 bases). In germline, CDR1 is LNHDA, CDR2 SQIVND (reference sequence). The CDR3 covers 13 residues. The V end lost 6 bases, the J end lost 1 base, and 9 bases lay between the germline ends. This CDR3 reads CASSRRGNTEAFF. The CDR3 bases are TGTGCCAGTAGCCGCAGGGGGAACACTGAAGCTTTCTTT.

The chain combines TRBV7-7 with TRBJ2-2; D is perhaps TRBD1 (5 bases). The germline V gene has CDR1 SSHAT and CDR2 FNYEAQ (reference sequence). V lost 1 base, J lost 6 bases, and 6 bases lay in between. The CDR3 is 13 amino acids. The CDR3 sequence is CASSLVGAGELFF. CDR3 DNA: TGTGCCAGCAGCTTAGTAGGGGCCGGGGAGCTGTTTTTT.

The J gene is TRBJ2-7, the V gene TRBV5-1, with D perhaps matching TRBD2 (5 bases). The CDR3 consists of 13 residues. CDR1 and CDR2 from the germline V gene are SGHRS and YFSETQ. V lost 4 bases and J lost 7, with 15 bases in between. CDR3 sequence: CASSRDRPGEQYF. DNA of the CDR3: TGCGCCAGCAGCCGCGACCGCCCGGGGGAGCAGTACTTC.

The rearrangement joins TRBV9 to TRBJ2-7; TRBD1 matches at 10 bases. Per the germline V gene, CDR1 is SGDLS and CDR2 is YYNGEE. This CDR3 contains 14 residues. J was trimmed by 5 bases and V by 0 bases; bases with no gene match: 2. The CDR3 spells CASSVGQGADEQYF. DNA of the CDR3: TGTGCCAGCAGCGTAGGACAGGGGGCCGACGAGCAGTACTTC.

The chain combines TRBV4-1 with TRBJ2-1; D call uncertain. This CDR3 region has 20 residues. Germline values: CDR1 MGHRA, CDR2 YSYEKL. The V gene lost 0 bases and the J gene lost 0 bases, with 21 bases spanning the gap. CDR3 loop: CASSQEIPLLNSYSYNEQFF. The CDR3 DNA is TGCGCCAGCAGCCAAGAAATCCCTTTACTGAATTCTTACTCCTACAATGAGCAGTTCTTC.

This clone showed up just a few times. V gene TRBV5-1 combines with J gene TRBJ2-1; TRBD2 might be the D (6 bases). CDR1 and CDR2 (germline): SGHRS, YFSETQ. Trimming stripped 1 base from V and 7 bases from J, with 15 bases between. CDR3 length equals 15 residues. CDR3: CASSLLFAGQNEQFF. CDR3 sequence (DNA): TGCGCCAGCAGCTTGCTTTTTGCGGGGCAGAATGAGCAGTTCTTC.

Only a few counts were recorded for this clone. The chain combines TRBV19 with TRBJ2-5; 9 nucleotides align to TRBD2. The CDR3 has 14 amino acids. V lost 9 bases to trimming and J lost 5 bases; unmatched junction nucleotides: 10. Germline CDR1 is LNHDA and CDR2 is SQIVND (reference sequence). Here the CDR3 reads CARSAGGKIETQYF. CDR3 in DNA: TGTGCCAGATCCGCGGGGGGGAAGATCGAGACCCAGTACTTC.

The chain joins TRBV5-6 to TRBJ2-3; unclear D gene. Germline assignment: CDR1 SGHDT and CDR2 YYEEEE. CDR3 length: 12 residues. V was trimmed by 3 bases and J by 2 bases, leaving 4 bases between them. CDR3 DNA sequence: TGTGCCAGCAGCTCAAACACAGATACGCAGTATTTT. Protein product: CASSSNTDTQYF.

By share, this clone counts as medium-sized. The J gene is TRBJ1-2, the V gene TRBV5-4; D unresolved. Germline V lookup: CDR1 SGHNT, CDR2 YYREEE (reference sequence). This CDR3 is built from 16 residues. Trimming removed 2 bases from V and 8 bases from J, with 22 bases in between. CDR3 region: CASSFGWSLAVGGYTF. The CDR3 DNA reads as TGTGCCAGCAGCTTTGGTTGGAGTCTTGCGGTGGGCGGCTACACCTTC.

This chain joins TRBV5-1 and TRBJ1-2, with 12 positions matching TRBD1. CDR1 is SGHRS and CDR2 is YFSETQ in the germline V gene. The V gene end was trimmed by 0 bases and the J gene end by 8 bases; junction bases not matched to a gene: 5. This CDR3 has 15 amino acids. CDR3 nucleotides: TGCGCCAGCAGCTTGGACGGGACAGGGGGCAAAGGCTACACCTTC. This gives the protein CASSLDGTGGKGYTF.